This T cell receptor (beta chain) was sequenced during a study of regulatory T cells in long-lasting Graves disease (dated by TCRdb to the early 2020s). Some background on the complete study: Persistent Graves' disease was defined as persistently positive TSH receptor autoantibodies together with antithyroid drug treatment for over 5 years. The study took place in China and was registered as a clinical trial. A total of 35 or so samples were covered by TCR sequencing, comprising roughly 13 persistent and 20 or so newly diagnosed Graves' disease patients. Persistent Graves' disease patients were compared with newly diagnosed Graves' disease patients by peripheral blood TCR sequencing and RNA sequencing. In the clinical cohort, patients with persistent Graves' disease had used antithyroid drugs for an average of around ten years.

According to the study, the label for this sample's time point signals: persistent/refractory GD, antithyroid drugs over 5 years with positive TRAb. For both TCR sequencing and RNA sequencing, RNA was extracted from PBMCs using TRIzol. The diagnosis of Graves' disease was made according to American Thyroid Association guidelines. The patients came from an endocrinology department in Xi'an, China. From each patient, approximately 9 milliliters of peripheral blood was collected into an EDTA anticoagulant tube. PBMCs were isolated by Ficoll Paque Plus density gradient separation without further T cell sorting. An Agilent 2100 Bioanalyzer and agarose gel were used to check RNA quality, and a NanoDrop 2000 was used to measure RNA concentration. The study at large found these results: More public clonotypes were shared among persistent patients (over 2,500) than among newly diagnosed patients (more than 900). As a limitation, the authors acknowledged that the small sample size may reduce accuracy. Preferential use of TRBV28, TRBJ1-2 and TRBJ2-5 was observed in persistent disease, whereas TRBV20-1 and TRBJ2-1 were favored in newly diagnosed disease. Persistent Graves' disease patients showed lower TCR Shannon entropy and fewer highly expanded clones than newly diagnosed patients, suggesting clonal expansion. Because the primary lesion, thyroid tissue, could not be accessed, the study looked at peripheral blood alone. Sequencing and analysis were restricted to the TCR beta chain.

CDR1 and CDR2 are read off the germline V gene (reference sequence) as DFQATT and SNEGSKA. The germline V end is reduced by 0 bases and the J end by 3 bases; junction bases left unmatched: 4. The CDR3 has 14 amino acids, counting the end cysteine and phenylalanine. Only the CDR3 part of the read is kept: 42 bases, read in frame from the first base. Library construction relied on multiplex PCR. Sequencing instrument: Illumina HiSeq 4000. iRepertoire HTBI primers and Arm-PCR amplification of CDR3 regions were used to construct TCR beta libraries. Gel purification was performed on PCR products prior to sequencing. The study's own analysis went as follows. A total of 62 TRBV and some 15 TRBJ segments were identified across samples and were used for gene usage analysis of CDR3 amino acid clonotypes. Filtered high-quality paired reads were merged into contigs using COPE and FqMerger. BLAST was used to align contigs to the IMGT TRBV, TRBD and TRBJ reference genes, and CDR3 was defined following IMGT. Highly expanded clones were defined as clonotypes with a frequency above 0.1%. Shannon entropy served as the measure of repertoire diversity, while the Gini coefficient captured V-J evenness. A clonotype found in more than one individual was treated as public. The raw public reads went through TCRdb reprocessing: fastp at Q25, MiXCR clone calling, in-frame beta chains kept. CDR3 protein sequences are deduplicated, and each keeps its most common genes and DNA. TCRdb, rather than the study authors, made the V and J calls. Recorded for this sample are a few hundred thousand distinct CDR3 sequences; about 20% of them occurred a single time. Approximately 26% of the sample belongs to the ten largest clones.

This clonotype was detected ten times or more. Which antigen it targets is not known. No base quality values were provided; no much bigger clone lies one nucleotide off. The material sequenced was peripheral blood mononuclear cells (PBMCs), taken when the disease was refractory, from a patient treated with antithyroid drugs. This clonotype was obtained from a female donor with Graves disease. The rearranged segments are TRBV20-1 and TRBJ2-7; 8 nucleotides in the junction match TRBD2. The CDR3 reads CSARDGREDYEQYF. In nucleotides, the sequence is TGCAGTGCTAGAGATGGGCGGGAGGACTACGAGCAGTACTTC.